The 25 T cell receptor beta chains in this list originate from one sample, sequenced in a study of Ad26.COV2.S vaccination and SARS-CoV-2 variants. TCRdb's copy holds only in-frame clones and misses some; the assay was immunoSEQ multiplex PCR. The profile covers approximately 340,000 clones, with roughly 94% appearing a single time and 3.5% to 4.5% taken by the ten largest. The specimen comprised peripheral blood, sampled after recovery from COVID-19. These receptors all come from a human donor who had recovered from COVID-19.

This sequence joins TRBV12-5 and TRBJ1-1; maybe TRBD1 (5 bases). V was cut by 1 base and J by 4 bases, with 13 bases left in between. CDR1 and CDR2 from the germline V gene are LGHNT and FRNRAP. The CDR3 runs to 15 residues. As DNA, the CDR3 is TGTGCTAGTGGTTTGGGGCCAGGGCAGGGCACTGAAGCTTTCTTT. It encodes CASGLGPGQGTEAFF.

About this clone: The DNA is left out, because the CDR3 cannot be placed on it with certainty; the CDR3 is given as TCRdb lists it. This chain connects TRBV19 to TRBJ1-6; the table's D call TRBD1 went unverified against the DNA. Germline CDR1 LNHDA, CDR2 SQIVND (reference sequence). Termini included, the CDR3 measures 13 amino acids. Here the CDR3 reads CASTSGQGSPLHF.

J is TRBJ1-2 and V is TRBV18, with 8 bases fitting TRBD1. The CDR3 has 19 residues. With 3 bases clipped from V and 2 bases from J, the junction kept 17 bases outside the gene matches. Germline V gives CDR1 KGHSH, CDR2 LQKENI. DNA for the CDR3: TGTGCCAGCTCACCTAAGAAATCGGCACGGACAGGGAGGAACTATGGCTACACCTTC. As protein: CASSPKKSARTGRNYGYTF.

A single count supports this clone. The chain carries TRBV11-2 and TRBJ2-2; 9 nucleotides agree with TRBD2. Germline V gene data show CDR1 as SGHAT and CDR2 as FQNNGV. There are 16 residues in the CDR3. Trimming at V came to 1 base and at J to 6 bases, leaving 6 bases not matched to a gene. The CDR3 bases are TGTGCCAGCAGCTTAGGCGGTAGCGGGGGTCCCGGGGAGCTGTTTTTT. It is translated as CASSLGGSGGPGELFF. Supplemented by reference TRBV11-2 and TRBJ2-2, the full variable domain reads EAGVAQSPRYKIIEKRQSVAFWCNPISGHATLYWYQQILGQGPKLLIQFQNNGVVDDSQLPKDRFSAERLKGVDSTLKIQPAKLEDSAVYLCASSLGGSGGPGELFFGEGSRLTVL.

The chain couples TRBV4-3 to TRBJ1-2, with a weak D call TRBD1 (5 bases). The CDR3 loop spans 13 amino acids. With 1 base removed from V and 6 bases from J, the gap between germline ends came to 9 bases. Germline-derived CDR1 and CDR2 are LGHNA and YSLEER. The CDR3 bases are TGCGCCAGCAGCCAAGGAACAGGCCATGGCTACACCTTC. Protein: CASSQGTGHGYTF.

This sequence joins TRBV5-3 and TRBJ2-5, with TRBD1 matching 9 bases. TRBV5-3 is an open reading frame whose function is uncertain. CDR3 length equals 16 residues. The V and J ends lost 0 bases and 1 base, in that order; junction bases with no gene match: 4. CDR3 sequence (DNA): TGTGCCAGAAGCTTGGGAGACAGGGGGACCCAAGAGACCCAGTACTTC. It is translated as CARSLGDRGTQETQYF.

The V call is TRBV6-1, the J call TRBJ1-2; perhaps TRBD1 as D (6 bases). The CDR3 length is 13 residues. CDR1 MNHNS and CDR2 SASEGT come from the germline V gene. V lost 0 bases and J 7 bases, leaving 9 bases between the germline ends. CDR3 coding DNA: TGTGCCAGCAGTGAAGCCCGGACAGTTGGCTACACCTTC. This sequence encodes CASSEARTVGYTF.

This clone was seen just once. This chain links TRBV5-8 with TRBJ1-1; D is unclear. Trimming stripped 4 bases from V and 1 base from J, with 11 bases between. The CDR3 runs 14 residues. Germline CDR1 is SGHTS and CDR2 is YDEGEE. The CDR3 DNA sequence: TGTGCCAGCAGCCGTGGGCCGGCGAACACTGAAGCTTTCTTT. It codes for CASSRGPANTEAFF.

V is TRBV11-2 and J is TRBJ2-2; no firm D call. The V end lost 5 bases, the J end lost 2 bases, and 9 bases lay between the germline ends. Germline V gene sequence: CDR1 SGHAT, CDR2 FQNNGV. The CDR3 has 14 residues. CDR3: CASSPRFNTGELFF. The CDR3, as DNA: TGTGCCAGCAGCCCCAGATTCAACACCGGGGAGCTGTTTTTT.

V and J are TRBV4-1 and TRBJ2-4; D uncertain. Germline V gene data show CDR1 as MGHRA and CDR2 as YSYEKL. The CDR3 has 14 amino acids. Trimming took 1 base from V and 4 from J, leaving 8 bases between them. CDR3 nucleotides: TGCGCCAGCAGCCAAGTCGCCGGGAAAAACATTCAGTACTTC. It translates to CASSQVAGKNIQYF.

This chain joins TRBV5-1 and TRBJ2-2, with D hard to call. Germline CDR1 and CDR2: SGHRS and YFSETQ. The CDR3 length is 14 residues. V was shortened by 0 bases and J by 6 bases, with 9 bases between the two germline ends. In nucleotides, the CDR3 is TGCGCCAGCAGCTTGGTTCAAGAGGCCGGGGAGCTGTTTTTT. Its translation: CASSLVQEAGELFF.

The J gene is TRBJ2-7, the V gene TRBV11-1; D uncertain. The length of the CDR3 is 15 residues. The V end was cut by 6 bases, the J end by 0 bases, with 15 bases between. The germline V gene encodes CDR1 SGHAT and CDR2 FQDESV (reference sequence). CDR3: CASSFTSTSSYEQYF. Written as DNA, the CDR3 is TGTGCCAGCAGTTTTACCTCTACGAGCTCCTACGAGCAGTACTTC.

The V call is TRBV2, the J call TRBJ2-6, with TRBD1 matching over 9 bases. The V segment lost 10 bases and the J segment 0 bases; nucleotides outside the gene matches: 10. Looked up from germline, CDR1 is SNHLY and CDR2 is FYNNEI. The CDR3 spans 17 residues. DNA for the CDR3: TGTGCCATCCCCAGGGGGACAGGGAGCTCTGGGGCCAACGTCCTGACTTTC. Translation gives CAIPRGTGSSGANVLTF.

The chain joins TRBV29-1 to TRBJ1-2; the match to TRBD1 covers 8 bases. Germline values: CDR1 SQVTM, CDR2 ANQGSEA. V was clipped by 5 bases and J by 7 bases; unmatched bases: 15. The CDR3 runs 15 residues. The CDR3 sequence: CSVRRVGTGRSGYTF. The CDR3 DNA reads as TGCAGCGTTCGCCGTGTGGGGACAGGTCGTAGTGGCTACACCTTC. Together with reference TRBV29-1 and TRBJ1-2, the CDR3 gives the full variable domain: SAVISQKPSRDICQRGTSLTIQCQVDSQVTMMFWYRQQPGQSLTLIATANQGSEATYESGFVIDKFPISRPNLTFSTLTVSNMSPEDSSIYLCSVRRVGTGRSGYTFGSGTRLTVV.

This clone is a singleton in its sample. The chain joins TRBV7-8 to TRBJ2-7; D not resolved. The ends were cut back, 2 bases at V and 0 bases at J, with 8 bases in the middle. Per the germline V gene, CDR1 is SGHVS and CDR2 is FQNEAQ. The CDR3 length is 14 residues. This CDR3 is CASSLKSDSYEQYF. CDR3 in DNA: TGTGCCAGCAGCTTAAAGTCAGACTCCTACGAGCAGTACTTC.

This clone was seen a handful of times. The chain is built from TRBV7-9 and TRBJ1-5, with D unclear. This CDR3 is 15 amino acids long. V was cut by 5 bases and J by 4 bases, with 15 bases left in between. Germline lookup yields CDR1 SEHNR and CDR2 FQNEAQ (reference sequence). CDR3 in DNA: TGTGCCAGCAGCCAAAATAACATCGGAAATCAGCCCCAGCATTTT. Amino acids: CASSQNNIGNQPQHF.

V and J are TRBV11-2 and TRBJ1-1, with 7 positions matching TRBD1. There are 16 residues in the CDR3. CDR1 and CDR2 from the germline V gene are SGHAT and FQNNGV. V shed 5 bases, J shed 1 base, and the junction held 10 bases outside the gene matches. CDR3 amino acids: CASSLTGVFENTEAFF. The CDR3 bases are TGTGCCAGCAGCCTAACAGGGGTTTTCGAGAACACTGAAGCTTTCTTT.

The V gene is TRBV10-1, the J gene TRBJ1-1; D perhaps matches TRBD1 (6 bases). Trimming stripped 4 bases from V and 4 bases from J, with 13 bases between. The CDR3 runs 14 residues. CDR1 is WNHNN and CDR2 is SYGVQD in the germline V gene (reference sequence). The CDR3 nucleotides read TGCGCCAGCAGTGTCCAGGGGCTGGGCACTGAAGCTTTCTTT. This encodes CASSVQGLGTEAFF.

Only a few counts were recorded for this clone. The V call is TRBV5-1, the J call TRBJ1-3, with no clear D. Germline CDR1 and CDR2: SGHRS and YFSETQ. The CDR3 extends over 17 amino acids. Deletions cut 4 bases from V and 0 bases from J, with 17 bases between. The CDR3 protein is CASSKRSGLFSGNTIYF. CDR3 in DNA: TGCGCCAGCAGCAAGAGATCAGGACTTTTCTCTGGAAACACCATATATTTT.

This clone was seen more than once but under ten times. The chain employs TRBV6-1 and TRBJ2-2, with 8 bases identical to TRBD1. V was pared by 2 bases and J by 5 bases, with 13 bases of the junction left unmatched. The CDR3 extends over 18 amino acids. Germline CDR1 reads MNHNS; CDR2 reads SASEGT. Here the CDR3 DNA reads TGTGCCAGCAGTGAATATCCCCTTGGGCAGGGGGCGACCGGGGAGCTGTTTTTT. Its protein product is CASSEYPLGQGATGELFF.

The chain recombines TRBV5-1 with TRBJ2-7; tentatively, D is TRBD2 (5 bases). There are 14 residues in the CDR3. Germline V gene lookup returns CDR1 SGHRS and CDR2 YFSETQ. V lost 0 bases and J 5 bases, leaving 12 bases between the germline ends. CDR3 nucleotide sequence: TGCGCCAGCAGCTTGGCCCGGGGTATCCACGAGCAGTACTTC. Translating it yields CASSLARGIHEQYF.

The chain employs TRBV19 and TRBJ1-2; D gene uncertain. CDR1 and CDR2 from the germline V gene are LNHDA and SQIVND (reference sequence). The CDR3 runs to 14 residues. The V end lost 4 bases, the J end lost 1 base, and 10 bases lay between the germline ends. The CDR3 spells CASSTDTRNYGYTF. In DNA form, the CDR3 reads TGTGCCAGTAGTACAGACACTCGTAACTATGGCTACACCTTC.

The rearrangement uses TRBV4-3 and TRBJ1-4; maybe TRBD1 (5 bases). The V end was cut by 5 bases, the J end by 5 bases, with 15 bases between. CDR3 length: 15 residues. The germline V gene encodes CDR1 LGHNA and CDR2 YSLEER. CDR3 DNA sequence: TGCGCCAGCAGCGGGCTTGGGGACGGGAATGAAAAACTGTTTTTT. Protein: CASSGLGDGNEKLFF.

This chain joins TRBV10-1 and TRBJ2-6; TRBD2 aligns across 9 bases. This CDR3 comprises 17 residues. Germline values: CDR1 WNHNN, CDR2 SYGVQD (reference sequence). The ends lost 3 bases at V and 2 bases at J; junction bases unmatched: 5. CDR3 coding DNA: TGCGCCAGCAGTGATGGCGGGGGGGCCACTGGGGCCAACGTCCTGACTTTC. Protein: CASSDGGGATGANVLTF.

Comments on this clone: Germline is not matched at one junction end, which may reflect a read error. The CDR3 coding sequence is TGTGCCAGCAGTCACTCGACAGGGGGGTACGAGCAGTACTTC. It specifies CASSHSTGGYEQYF. V usage is TRBV6-5 and J usage is TRBJ2-7; 9 nucleotides agree with TRBD1. The CDR3 covers 14 residues. Germline loops: CDR1 MNHEY, CDR2 SVGAGI.